This T cell receptor (beta chain) was sequenced in a study of graft-versus-host responses after intestinal transplantation. Looked up from germline, CDR1 is SGHVS and CDR2 is FQNEAQ. This CDR3 has 16 amino acids. Deletions cut 5 bases from V and 2 bases from J, with 16 bases between. As to this clone: The target antigen is unknown.

The data were produced by immunoSEQ multiplex PCR, yet TCRdb's version contains in-frame clones alone and is incomplete. This sample has more than 95,000 clones, with 93% found just once. The clonotype was recovered from a human donor who received an intestinal transplant. The material was unstimulated CD8+ T cells sorted from spleen or lymph node cells, obtained before intestinal transplant. The genes are TRBV7-8 and TRBJ1-5; the D is unclear. CDR3 region: CASSPLYGGGNQPQHF. In DNA form, the CDR3 reads TGTGCCAGCAGCCCCCTTTATGGAGGCGGCAATCAGCCCCAGCATTTT.